Detailed here is one T cell receptor beta chain. The antigen it binds to is not known. No much larger clone exists at a distance of one base, and base qualities are not known. This sample is drawn from a study of T cells in localized non-small cell lung cancer (TCRdb year 2020). Describing the broader study: The study analyzed T cell repertoires of 200 to 250 early-stage NSCLC patients, comparing tumors and uninvolved tumor-adjacent lungs. The cohort comprised roughly 240 treatment-naïve NSCLC patients with resected, localized lung tumors. Of the NSCLC patients, fewer than 150 were male and 107 were female, and the mean age was approximately 66 years.

On the study overall, not on this receptor specifically: Uninvolved tumor-adjacent lung showed the highest T cell clonality, higher than tumor, which suggests more focused antigenic responses in the uninvolved tumor-adjacent lung. Of the top 100 tumor clones, a median of 57 were detected in paired uninvolved adjacent lung; around 30 were also among that lung's top 100. Since the design was exploratory, TCR variables were selected using unadjusted p-values with no false-discovery rate correction. Higher T cell density in blood was associated with longer overall survival, whereas higher clonality in adjacent lung was associated with shorter survival. Because multi-region tumor sequencing was not done, intratumor heterogeneity could not be ruled out.

TCR beta CDR3 regions were sequenced from DNA using the immunoSEQ Assay. In the source study's methods: To compute T cell density, TCR beta template counts were normalized to usable DNA, which was estimated by amplifying housekeeping genes. Richness was estimated using the preseqR package, with extrapolation to 400,000 templates for PBMC samples and to 120,000 templates for tissue samples. Clonality was defined as one minus Pielou's evenness. Tissue-enriched TCRs were identified through differential abundance testing performed on productive amino-acid clonotypes, with a minimum total count of 5 and an alpha of 0.1. The Jaccard Index and the Morisita Overlap Index were used to quantify repertoire overlap between compartments. GLIPH grouped TCR beta CDR3s together with public tetramer-defined viral CDR3s, and a viral motif had to include at least three viral sequences and show V-gene enrichment. TCRdb retrieved this table from immuneACCESS and kept in-frame rearrangements only. Not all clones are present; in checked studies, unresolved V genes account for under half, and no reason is known for the remainder. For V, J and clone size, that table is used; D and trimming come from the DNA. The sample table records around 3,600 clones; around 22% of these occur just once. The ten largest clones take up under 20% of the sample.

At diagnosis, peripheral blood, uninvolved tumor-adjacent lung and tumor were collected and were preserved as a mix of fresh-frozen and FFPE material. At the junction V is shortened by 0 bases and J by 1 base, with 10 bases in between. Including the terminal cysteine and phenylalanine, the CDR3 comprises 15 residues. CDR3 DNA is the only sequence kept; it has 45 bases, read in frame from the first base. CDR1 and CDR2, per the germline V gene, are SGDLS and YYNGEE. This sequence uses TRBV9 and TRBJ2-5; the D gene lacks a confident call. The clonotype comes from a man between 40 and 70 years old with stage II squamous cell lung carcinoma. The starting material was lung tumor tissue, obtained before any cancer treatment. Here the CDR3 is given as CASSVGVLAQETQYF. In nucleotide form, the sequence is TGTGCCAGCAGCGTAGGTGTTTTAGCCCAAGAGACCCAGTACTTC.